A single sample is the source of the 4 T cell receptor beta chains below, sequenced in a study of shared clonotypes between healthy human individuals. Assay used: immunoSEQ multiplex PCR; TCRdb lists only in-frame clones, some missing. The sample carries about 680,000 clones, approximately 73% recorded once. Source material: memory CD4+ T cells sorted from blood. Stated subset: CD45RA-negative fraction. All receptors come from a woman between 25 and 40 years old in good health.

This clone was seen more than once but under ten times. The chain is built from TRBV14 and TRBJ2-5; D remains unclear. CDR1 and CDR2 (germline): SGHDN, FVKESK. The CDR3 has 16 amino acids. With 4 bases removed from V and 5 bases from J, the gap between germline ends came to 20 bases. The CDR3 here is CASSLAGRSRWETQYF. The CDR3 coding sequence is TGTGCCAGCAGCCTCGCCGGACGATCAAGGTGGGAGACCCAGTACTTC.

This chain connects TRBV28 to TRBJ2-7; D is possibly TRBD1 (6 bases). V lost 3 bases and J 2 bases, leaving 17 bases between the germline ends. Germline CDR1 and CDR2: MDHEN and SYDVKM. The CDR3 length is 16 residues. The CDR3 loop is CASSFSSRGKPYEQYF. The CDR3 nucleotides read TGTGCCAGCAGTTTCTCTAGCAGGGGCAAGCCCTACGAGCAGTACTTC.

This chain links TRBV18 with TRBJ2-7; possibly TRBD1 for D (5 bases). This CDR3 comprises 17 residues. V was shortened by 5 bases and J by 1 base, with 21 bases between the two germline ends. Germline CDR1 is KGHSH and CDR2 is LQKENI. For the CDR3, the DNA is TGTGCCAGCTCAACGGCGATTACAGGAATCTCTTCCTACGAGCAGTACTTC. This encodes CASSTAITGISSYEQYF.

The CDR3 coding sequence is TGTGCCAGCAGTCGGGTGGGACAGGGGCATGGCTACACCTTC. This encodes CASSRVGQGHGYTF. This rearrangement joins TRBV28 to TRBJ1-2; 10 positions agree with TRBD1. The junction had 6 bases not matched to a gene; V was cut back by 5 bases and J by 6 bases. This CDR3 comprises 14 residues. The germline V gene encodes CDR1 MDHEN and CDR2 SYDVKM.